The rows below give T cell receptor beta chains drawn from one sample of a study of T cell repertoires in cytomegalovirus infection. Their antigen targets remain unknown. TCRdb reanalysed the reads using MiXCR and keeps one entry per CDR3 protein. The sample records more than 75,000 distinct CDR3 sequences, around 28% being singletons. Specimen: CD8+ T cells from cultured PBMCs, collected from culture after CMV antigen stimulation. These receptor sequences come from a human donor in good health (CMV status not recorded). Some clones in this sample may be carry-over from other donors' samples. CDR3s include the opening cysteine and the closing phenylalanine or tryptophan. The order of the fields is D gene, V gene, clone size, J gene, CDR3 protein, CDR3 DNA. The D gene is left open where the match is weak. Part of the rows lack a size; the others show once, few, many or a class for expanded clones.

D gene: -
V gene: TRBV7-6
clone size: -
J gene: TRBJ2-7
CDR3 protein: CASSLLPKTAYEQYF
CDR3 DNA: TGTGCCAGCAGCTTACTCCCAAAGACAGCCTACGAGCAGTACTTC

D gene: -
V gene: TRBV7-6
clone size: few
J gene: TRBJ2-3
CDR3 protein: CASSLVQTPTDTQYF
CDR3 DNA: TGTGCCAGCAGCTTAGTACAGACTCCCACAGATACGCAGTATTTT

D gene: -
V gene: TRBV4-2
clone size: -
J gene: TRBJ2-7
CDR3 protein: CASSGWGRYEQYF
CDR3 DNA: TGTGCCAGCTCAGGATGGGGGAGGTACGAGCAGTACTTC

D gene: -
V gene: TRBV7-8
clone size: few
J gene: TRBJ2-6
CDR3 protein: CASSEPRTVSGANVLTF
CDR3 DNA: TGTGCCAGCAGCGAACCACGGACGGTTTCTGGGGCCAACGTCCTGACTTTC

D gene: TRBD1
V gene: TRBV19
clone size: few
J gene: TRBJ2-7
CDR3 protein: CASMGTGGGDEQYF
CDR3 DNA: TGTGCCAGTATGGGGACAGGGGGCGGGGACGAGCAGTACTTC

D gene: TRBD1
V gene: TRBV23-1
clone size: -
J gene: TRBJ2-7
CDR3 protein: CASRVTGKSHEQYF
CDR3 DNA: TGCGCCAGCAGAGTGACAGGGAAGAGTCACGAGCAGTACTTC

D gene: TRBD1
V gene: TRBV11-2
clone size: -
J gene: TRBJ1-2
CDR3 protein: CASSLVGTVYGYTF
CDR3 DNA: TGTGCCAGCAGCTTAGTTGGGACAGTCTATGGCTACACCTTC

D gene: -
V gene: TRBV5-1
clone size: -
J gene: TRBJ2-5
CDR3 protein: CASTSRGTYAETQYF
CDR3 DNA: TGCGCCAGCACCTCACGGGGGACCTACGCTGAGACCCAGTACTTC

D gene: -
V gene: TRBV7-2
clone size: many
J gene: TRBJ1-2
CDR3 protein: CASSPAISNYGYTF
CDR3 DNA: TGTGCCAGCAGCCCCGCAATCTCTAACTATGGCTACACCTTC

D gene: -
V gene: TRBV5-4
clone size: -
J gene: TRBJ1-2
CDR3 protein: CASSPGTNDGYTF
CDR3 DNA: TGTGCCAGCAGCCCCGGAACGAACGATGGCTACACCTTC

D gene: TRBD2
V gene: TRBV4-1
clone size: few
J gene: TRBJ2-3
CDR3 protein: CASRGGAVDTQYF
CDR3 DNA: TGCGCCAGCCGCGGGGGGGCAGTTGATACGCAGTATTTT

D gene: -
V gene: TRBV7-2
clone size: few
J gene: TRBJ1-4
CDR3 protein: CASSLAWGARDEKLFF
CDR3 DNA: TGTGCCAGCAGCTTAGCGTGGGGGGCTCGCGATGAAAAACTGTTTTTT

D gene: -
V gene: TRBV6-5
clone size: few
J gene: TRBJ1-2
CDR3 protein: CASSYSLPGHLNYGYTF
CDR3 DNA: TGTGCCAGCAGTTACTCCCTTCCGGGACACCTTAACTATGGCTACACCTTC

D gene: -
V gene: TRBV4-1
clone size: -
J gene: TRBJ2-7
CDR3 protein: CASSRGTASYEQYF
CDR3 DNA: TGCGCCAGCAGCCGCGGGACGGCGTCCTACGAGCAGTACTTC

D gene: -
V gene: TRBV6-1
clone size: few
J gene: TRBJ1-2
CDR3 protein: CASSEVALANYGYTF
CDR3 DNA: TGTGCCAGCAGTGAAGTTGCCCTAGCTAACTATGGCTACACCTTC

D gene: -
V gene: TRBV20-1
clone size: -
J gene: TRBJ1-1
CDR3 protein: CSARFQGGPRTEAFF
CDR3 DNA: TGCAGTGCTAGATTTCAGGGAGGGCCTCGCACTGAAGCTTTCTTT

D gene: TRBD1
V gene: TRBV7-3
clone size: many
J gene: TRBJ2-3
CDR3 protein: CASSLDGTGATDTQYF
CDR3 DNA: TGTGCCAGCAGCTTAGACGGGACAGGGGCCACAGATACGCAGTATTTT

D gene: -
V gene: TRBV20-1
clone size: -
J gene: TRBJ2-3
CDR3 protein: CSAPLYGYTDTQYF
CDR3 DNA: TGCAGTGCCCCGTTGTACGGGTACACAGATACGCAGTATTTT

D gene: TRBD2
V gene: TRBV6-2/TRBV6-3
clone size: few
J gene: TRBJ2-7
CDR3 protein: CASSRTTSGQYEQYF
CDR3 DNA: TGTGCCAGCAGTCGGACGACTAGCGGGCAGTACGAGCAGTACTTC

D gene: -
V gene: TRBV4-2
clone size: -
J gene: TRBJ2-3
CDR3 protein: CASTPVGDSTDTQYF
CDR3 DNA: TGTGCCAGCACCCCGGTGGGGGATAGCACAGATACGCAGTATTTT

D gene: -
V gene: TRBV2
clone size: -
J gene: TRBJ1-5
CDR3 protein: CASSEREPGGSQPQHF
CDR3 DNA: TGTGCCAGCAGTGAGAGAGAACCCGGGGGCAGTCAGCCCCAGCATTTT

D gene: -
V gene: TRBV7-6
clone size: few
J gene: TRBJ1-4
CDR3 protein: CASSSFGEVYNEKLFF
CDR3 DNA: TGTGCCAGCAGCTCCTTCGGGGAAGTATATAATGAAAAACTGTTTTTT

D gene: -
V gene: TRBV9
clone size: -
J gene: TRBJ1-1
CDR3 protein: CASSPGGVYEAFF
CDR3 DNA: TGTGCCAGCAGCCCCGGCGGGGTCTATGAAGCTTTCTTT

D gene: TRBD1
V gene: TRBV7-9
clone size: few
J gene: TRBJ2-3
CDR3 protein: CASSLQGEDTQYF
CDR3 DNA: TGTGCCAGCAGCTTGCAGGGGGAAGATACGCAGTATTTT

D gene: -
V gene: TRBV12-3/TRBV12-4
clone size: few
J gene: TRBJ2-3
CDR3 protein: CASSSGAASTDTQYF
CDR3 DNA: TGTGCCAGCAGTTCGGGAGCGGCTAGCACAGATACGCAGTATTTT

D gene: -
V gene: TRBV6-5
clone size: -
J gene: TRBJ2-1
CDR3 protein: CASSPLQMFSYNEQFF
CDR3 DNA: TGTGCCAGCAGCCCTCTCCAAATGTTCTCCTACAATGAGCAGTTCTTC

D gene: TRBD1
V gene: TRBV27
clone size: many
J gene: TRBJ1-6
CDR3 protein: CASSARTGGSPLHF
CDR3 DNA: TGTGCCAGCAGTGCCCGGACAGGGGGTTCACCCCTCCACTTT